This T cell receptor beta chain derives from a study of T cell responses to AZD1222 COVID-19 vaccine. In the study overall: Analysis merged second doses at about 4 or about 12 weeks. Study outcomes and limitations: Reports indicate that nearly half of spike-specific TCRs are directed at unmutated variant regions. AZD1222 recipients seropositive at baseline numbered only 5 or 6. The breadth and depth of Spike-specific TCRs increased once two AZD1222 doses had been given.

With respect to this clone: Its specificity is not known.

The data were produced by immunoSEQ multiplex PCR, yet TCRdb's version contains in-frame clones alone and is incomplete. The table includes 130,000 to 150,000 clones, 80% to 90% detected once. Germline assignment: CDR1 KGHSH and CDR2 LQKENI. This CDR3 has 14 residues. V lost 2 bases and J lost 7, with 9 bases in between. The TCR comes from an adult in good health. This chain links TRBV18 with TRBJ1-6; D may be TRBD1 (5 bases). Source: peripheral blood, taken on day 0 of AZD1222 vaccination. The CDR3 sequence: CASSPGTENSPLHF. CDR3 coding DNA: TGTGCCAGCTCACCAGGGACTGAGAATTCACCCCTCCACTTT.